This is a list of T cell receptor beta chains from one sample in a study of shared T cell receptors in the human thymus. Assay used: immunoSEQ multiplex PCR; TCRdb lists only in-frame clones, some missing. The sample contains fewer than 700,000 clones, roughly 90% of which appear only once. The sample also formed part of further work on human thymus T cells.

The sequencing sample was made of thymocytes. The receptors derive from a boy in the first two years of life with a congenital heart defect. Each CDR3 is given with its conserved first and last residue. A D gene is named only where the DNA matches it firmly. Only some rows state a clone size, as once, few, many or a class for expanded clones.

CDR3aa: CASSESGGSTGELFF
CDR3nt: TGCGCCAGCAGTGAGTCGGGAGGAAGCACCGGGGAGCTGTTTTTT
v_gene: TRBV10-2
abundance: once
j_gene: TRBJ2-2
len: 15
d_gene: NA

CDR3aa: CASSVNRGGNQPQHF
CDR3nt: TGTGCCAGCAGTGTAAACAGGGGAGGCAATCAGCCCCAGCATTTT
v_gene: TRBV6-1
abundance: NA
j_gene: TRBJ1-5
len: 15
d_gene: TRBD1

CDR3aa: CASSLESGGRYEQYF
CDR3nt: TGTGCCAGCAGCTTGGAGTCCGGGGGGCGGTACGAGCAGTACTTC
v_gene: TRBV5-4
abundance: NA
j_gene: TRBJ2-7
len: 15
d_gene: NA

CDR3aa: CASSFLRVSGSGDTQYF
CDR3nt: TGTGCCAGCAGCTTTTTAAGGGTTAGCGGGAGTGGTGATACGCAGTATTTT
v_gene: TRBV5-6
abundance: NA
j_gene: TRBJ2-3
len: 17
d_gene: TRBD2

CDR3aa: CASSLEGLTPVNF
CDR3nt: TGTGCCAGCAGCTTAGAGGGGCTGACCCCAGTAAACTTC
v_gene: TRBV7-2
abundance: NA
j_gene: TRBJ2-5
len: 13
d_gene: NA

CDR3aa: CASSLLAGETDTQYF
CDR3nt: TGTGCCAGCAGCTTACTAGCGGGAGAAACAGATACGCAGTATTTT
v_gene: TRBV5-4
abundance: NA
j_gene: TRBJ2-3
len: 15
d_gene: TRBD2

CDR3aa: CAWSSEGLGQPQHF
CDR3nt: TGTGCCTGGAGTTCCGAGGGTTTGGGACAGCCCCAGCATTTT
v_gene: TRBV30
abundance: NA
j_gene: TRBJ1-5
len: 14
d_gene: NA

CDR3aa: CASSPQGAAGNTIYF
CDR3nt: TGTGCCAGCAGTCCACAGGGGGCGGCTGGAAACACCATATATTTT
v_gene: TRBV28
abundance: NA
j_gene: TRBJ1-3
len: 15
d_gene: TRBD1

CDR3aa: CASSRRQGDGYTF
CDR3nt: TGTGCCAGCAGCCGCCGACAGGGGGATGGCTACACCTTC
v_gene: TRBV14
abundance: NA
j_gene: TRBJ1-2
len: 13
d_gene: TRBD1

CDR3aa: CASSLYQGEDYEQYF
CDR3nt: TGTGCCAGCAGCTTATACCAGGGCGAAGACTACGAGCAGTACTTC
v_gene: TRBV11-2
abundance: NA
j_gene: TRBJ2-7
len: 15
d_gene: NA

CDR3aa: CASSPPIQGYSEQYF
CDR3nt: TGTGCCAGCAGCCCCCCCATCCAGGGATATTCCGAGCAGTACTTC
v_gene: TRBV5-7
abundance: NA
j_gene: TRBJ2-7
len: 15
d_gene: NA

CDR3aa: CASSYNSGTSYEQYF
CDR3nt: TGTGCCAGCAGTTACAATTCAGGAACTTCCTACGAGCAGTACTTC
v_gene: TRBV6-5
abundance: NA
j_gene: TRBJ2-7
len: 15
d_gene: NA

CDR3aa: CASSPVSPPGEQYF
CDR3nt: TGTGCCAGCTCACCAGTAAGCCCTCCCGGGGAGCAGTACTTC
v_gene: TRBV18
abundance: few
j_gene: TRBJ2-7
len: 14
d_gene: NA

CDR3aa: CASSDLRGFTETQYF
CDR3nt: TGTGCCAGCAGTGACTTGCGGGGTTTTACGGAGACCCAGTACTTC
v_gene: TRBV6-1
abundance: once
j_gene: TRBJ2-5
len: 15
d_gene: NA

CDR3aa: CAIRMNQGQGYEQYF
CDR3nt: TGTGCCATCAGAATGAACCAGGGACAGGGCTACGAGCAGTACTTC
v_gene: TRBV10-3
abundance: NA
j_gene: TRBJ2-7
len: 15
d_gene: TRBD1

CDR3aa: CASSLRGGEQYF
CDR3nt: TGTGCCAGCAGCCTACGGGGGGGCGAGCAGTACTTC
v_gene: TRBV28
abundance: NA
j_gene: TRBJ2-7
len: 12
d_gene: TRBD2

CDR3aa: CASSGAGGDTQYF
CDR3nt: TGCGCCAGCAGTGGCGCGGGAGGGGATACGCAGTATTTT
v_gene: TRBV10-2
abundance: once
j_gene: TRBJ2-3
len: 13
d_gene: TRBD2

CDR3aa: CASSRLPAAPYEQYF
CDR3nt: TGTGCCAGCAGCCGACTACCCGCCGCCCCCTACGAGCAGTACTTC
v_gene: TRBV6-4
abundance: NA
j_gene: TRBJ2-7
len: 15
d_gene: NA

CDR3aa: CASSPSWEGVQYEQYF
CDR3nt: TGTGCCAGCAGCCCAAGCTGGGAAGGGGTCCAGTACGAGCAGTACTTC
v_gene: TRBV27
abundance: once
j_gene: TRBJ2-7
len: 16
d_gene: NA

CDR3aa: CASSTPREGKYEQYF
CDR3nt: TGTGCCAGCAGTACCCCGAGGGAGGGCAAGTACGAGCAGTACTTC
v_gene: TRBV7-2
abundance: NA
j_gene: TRBJ2-7
len: 15
d_gene: TRBD2

CDR3aa: CASSLDRSLADQETQYF
CDR3nt: TGTGCCAGCAGCTTAGATCGGTCGCTAGCGGACCAAGAGACCCAGTACTTC
v_gene: TRBV11-3
abundance: NA
j_gene: TRBJ2-5
len: 17
d_gene: TRBD2

CDR3aa: CASSLGGGYEQYF
CDR3nt: TGTGCCAGCAGTTTGGGCGGCGGGTACGAGCAGTACTTC
v_gene: TRBV28
abundance: NA
j_gene: TRBJ2-7
len: 13
d_gene: NA

CDR3aa: CASSSHWASSTDTQYF
CDR3nt: TGTGCCAGCAGCTCTCATTGGGCCAGTAGCACAGATACGCAGTATTTT
v_gene: TRBV7-2
abundance: NA
j_gene: TRBJ2-3
len: 16
d_gene: NA

CDR3aa: CASSSDRTGYEQYF
CDR3nt: TGTGCCAGCAGCTCGGACAGGACGGGCTACGAGCAGTACTTC
v_gene: TRBV5-6
abundance: NA
j_gene: TRBJ2-7
len: 14
d_gene: TRBD1

CDR3aa: CASSPDWVGYPF
CDR3nt: TGTGCCAGCAGCCCCGACTGGGTTGGCTACCCCTTC
v_gene: TRBV2
abundance: NA
j_gene: TRBJ1-2
len: 12
d_gene: NA

CDR3aa: CASSTRLAEASAEQYF
CDR3nt: TGTGCCAGCAGCACCAGACTAGCGGAGGCCTCGGCCGAGCAGTACTTC
v_gene: TRBV11-1
abundance: NA
j_gene: TRBJ2-7
len: 16
d_gene: TRBD2

CDR3aa: CASSILRQFESGNQPQHF
CDR3nt: TGTGCCAGTAGTATTTTGAGGCAGTTTGAGTCAGGCAATCAGCCCCAGCATTTT
v_gene: TRBV19
abundance: NA
j_gene: TRBJ1-5
len: 18
d_gene: NA

CDR3aa: CAWSVSRDEQFF
CDR3nt: TGTGCCTGGAGTGTATCTCGGGATGAGCAGTTCTTC
v_gene: TRBV30
abundance: NA
j_gene: TRBJ2-1
len: 12
d_gene: NA

CDR3aa: CASSEGDRAQSWKGEKLFF
CDR3nt: TGTGCCAGCAGTGAGGGGGACAGGGCCCAATCTTGGAAGGGTGAAAAACTGTTTTTT
v_gene: TRBV2
abundance: few
j_gene: TRBJ1-4
len: 19
d_gene: TRBD1

CDR3aa: CAWGDGLAGGPSSYNEQFF
CDR3nt: TGTGCCTGGGGAGACGGACTAGCGGGAGGACCGAGCTCCTACAATGAGCAGTTCTTC
v_gene: TRBV30
abundance: NA
j_gene: TRBJ2-1
len: 19
d_gene: TRBD2

CDR3aa: CASSLGSSYEQYF
CDR3nt: TGTGCCAGCAGCCTGGGGAGCTCCTACGAGCAGTACTTC
v_gene: TRBV6-5
abundance: NA
j_gene: TRBJ2-7
len: 13
d_gene: NA

CDR3aa: CASTRGGGAQYF
CDR3nt: TGTGCCAGCACCCGGGGAGGTGGGGCCCAGTACTTC
v_gene: TRBV9
abundance: NA
j_gene: TRBJ2-5
len: 12
d_gene: NA

CDR3aa: CSVVTGGDGYTF
CDR3nt: TGCAGCGTCGTAACAGGGGGGGATGGCTACACCTTC
v_gene: TRBV29-1
abundance: NA
j_gene: TRBJ1-2
len: 12
d_gene: TRBD1

CDR3aa: CASSPTSEDNEQFF
CDR3nt: TGCGCCAGCAGCCCTACTAGCGAGGACAATGAGCAGTTCTTC
v_gene: TRBV4-3
abundance: NA
j_gene: TRBJ2-1
len: 14
d_gene: TRBD2

CDR3aa: CASRGQGANEQYF
CDR3nt: TGTGCCAGCAGGGGGCAGGGGGCGAATGAGCAGTACTTC
v_gene: TRBV6-1
abundance: NA
j_gene: TRBJ2-7
len: 13
d_gene: TRBD1

CDR3aa: CASSSTREGIVGEQYF
CDR3nt: TGTGCCAGCAGCTCCACTCGAGAGGGCATTGTGGGTGAGCAGTACTTC
v_gene: TRBV7-9
abundance: NA
j_gene: TRBJ2-7
len: 16
d_gene: NA

CDR3aa: CASSRDRQETQYF
CDR3nt: TGTGCCAGCAGTAGGGACAGACAAGAGACCCAGTACTTC
v_gene: TRBV2
abundance: once
j_gene: TRBJ2-5
len: 13
d_gene: TRBD1

CDR3aa: CSAGTSGMAGELFF
CDR3nt: TGCAGCGCAGGGACTAGCGGGATGGCCGGGGAGCTGTTTTTT
v_gene: TRBV29-1
abundance: once
j_gene: TRBJ2-2
len: 14
d_gene: TRBD2

CDR3aa: CASSFTGTSNQPQHF
CDR3nt: TGTGCCAGCAGTTTCACGGGTACGAGCAATCAGCCCCAGCATTTT
v_gene: TRBV28
abundance: NA
j_gene: TRBJ1-5
len: 15
d_gene: NA

CDR3aa: CASRHPGQGAAEAFF
CDR3nt: TGCGCCAGCAGGCATCCGGGACAGGGGGCCGCTGAAGCTTTCTTT
v_gene: TRBV5-1
abundance: NA
j_gene: TRBJ1-1
len: 15
d_gene: TRBD1

CDR3aa: CASSQGATPLGSSYEQYF
CDR3nt: TGCGCCAGCAGCCAAGGCGCAACACCCCTCGGGAGCTCCTACGAGCAGTACTTC
v_gene: TRBV4-3
abundance: NA
j_gene: TRBJ2-7
len: 18
d_gene: NA

CDR3aa: CASSGKGLYNEQFF
CDR3nt: TGTGCCAGCAGTGGGAAGGGACTTTACAATGAGCAGTTCTTC
v_gene: TRBV27
abundance: NA
j_gene: TRBJ2-1
len: 14
d_gene: NA

CDR3aa: CASSFEGKGNQPQHF
CDR3nt: TGTGCCAGCAGCTTCGAGGGAAAGGGCAATCAGCCCCAGCATTTT
v_gene: TRBV11-3
abundance: NA
j_gene: TRBJ1-5
len: 15
d_gene: NA

CDR3aa: CASSSLQKNNYGYTF
CDR3nt: TGTGCCAGCAGCTCGTTACAGAAAAATAACTATGGCTACACCTTC
v_gene: TRBV7-6
abundance: NA
j_gene: TRBJ1-2
len: 15
d_gene: NA

CDR3aa: CASSHSLANTGELFF
CDR3nt: TGTGCCAGCAGCCACTCGCTAGCGAACACCGGGGAGCTGTTTTTT
v_gene: TRBV7-6
abundance: NA
j_gene: TRBJ2-2
len: 15
d_gene: NA

CDR3aa: CASSQAGFEQYF
CDR3nt: TGTGCCAGCAGCCAGGCGGGTTTCGAGCAGTACTTC
v_gene: TRBV11-2
abundance: NA
j_gene: TRBJ2-7
len: 12
d_gene: NA

CDR3aa: CASSDVLVGAPEQYF
CDR3nt: TGTGCCAGCAGTGATGTACTAGTCGGTGCCCCCGAGCAGTACTTC
v_gene: TRBV2
abundance: NA
j_gene: TRBJ2-7
len: 15
d_gene: NA

CDR3aa: CASSLGGGSSYNEQFF
CDR3nt: TGTGCCAGCAGTTTAGGGGGGGGGAGCTCCTACAATGAGCAGTTCTTC
v_gene: TRBV27
abundance: NA
j_gene: TRBJ2-1
len: 16
d_gene: TRBD2

CDR3aa: CAWSATGIGSGEQYF
CDR3nt: TGTGCCTGGAGTGCTACAGGTATTGGCTCTGGCGAGCAGTACTTC
v_gene: TRBV30
abundance: NA
j_gene: TRBJ2-7
len: 15
d_gene: NA

CDR3aa: CASSLVAAGGSNEQFF
CDR3nt: TGTGCCAGCAGCTTAGTCGCAGCGGGAGGGAGCAATGAGCAGTTCTTC
v_gene: TRBV11-3
abundance: NA
j_gene: TRBJ2-1
len: 16
d_gene: TRBD2

CDR3aa: CASSEEGSVMETQYF
CDR3nt: TGTGCCAGCAGTGAAGAGGGTTCGGTGATGGAGACCCAGTACTTC
v_gene: TRBV25-1
abundance: NA
j_gene: TRBJ2-5
len: 15
d_gene: NA

CDR3aa: CASSLSSGTSVNEQYF
CDR3nt: TGTGCCAGCAGTTTATCGAGCGGGACTAGCGTTAACGAGCAGTACTTC
v_gene: TRBV27
abundance: NA
j_gene: TRBJ2-7
len: 16
d_gene: TRBD2

CDR3aa: CASGLARGSNQPQHF
CDR3nt: TGTGCTAGTGGTTTGGCACGGGGTAGCAATCAGCCCCAGCATTTT
v_gene: TRBV12-5
abundance: NA
j_gene: TRBJ1-5
len: 15
d_gene: NA

CDR3aa: CASSPKQGAGELFF
CDR3nt: TGTGCCAGCAGCCCCAAACAGGGGGCCGGGGAGCTGTTTTTT
v_gene: TRBV7-6
abundance: NA
j_gene: TRBJ2-2
len: 14
d_gene: TRBD1

CDR3aa: CASSLGGQGSNQPQHF
CDR3nt: TGTGCCAGCAGTTTAGGTGGGCAGGGGTCCAATCAGCCCCAGCATTTT
v_gene: TRBV28
abundance: NA
j_gene: TRBJ1-5
len: 16
d_gene: NA

CDR3aa: CASSSRVERYQETQYF
CDR3nt: TGTGCCAGCAGCTCCCGGGTGGAGCGGTACCAAGAGACCCAGTACTTC
v_gene: TRBV11-2
abundance: NA
j_gene: TRBJ2-5
len: 16
d_gene: NA

CDR3aa: CASKGGTGPPYEQYF
CDR3nt: TGTGCCAGCAAAGGTGGGACAGGGCCCCCCTACGAGCAGTACTTC
v_gene: TRBV6-5
abundance: NA
j_gene: TRBJ2-7
len: 15
d_gene: TRBD1